This T cell receptor beta chain was captured in a study of OX40 agonist ivuxolimab in advanced cancers. The wider study: Patients achieving partial responses numbered three: one hepatocellular carcinoma case and two cutaneous melanoma cases.

Study-wide findings and caveats: The study observed clonal expansion of CD4+ and CD8+ blood T cells by week 6 at 0.1 to 3.0 mg/kg. In a subset of nonresponders, normalized T-cell clonal expansion was also low.

About this clone itself: Antigen specificity is unknown.

The ends were cut back, 0 bases at V and 4 bases at J, with 15 bases in the middle. CDR3 length equals 16 residues. Germline CDR1 SGDLS, CDR2 YYNGEE. TCRdb's table, derived via immunoSEQ multiplex PCR, lists solely in-frame clones and lacks some. The data contain more than 20,000 clones, around 80% of them singletons. Autoimmune disease history or systemic immunosuppression led to patients being barred. This specimen was CD4+ or CD8+ T cells sorted from blood, taken in a trial of the OX40 agonist ivuxolimab. The rearrangement uses TRBV9 and TRBJ2-3; maybe TRBD2 (6 bases). The TCR originated in an adult with an advanced solid tumor such as melanoma, head and neck, liver or kidney cancer. CDR3 sequence: CASSVGFPGEADTQYF. The CDR3 DNA reads TGTGCCAGCAGCGTAGGGTTCCCGGGGGAAGCAGATACGCAGTATTTT.